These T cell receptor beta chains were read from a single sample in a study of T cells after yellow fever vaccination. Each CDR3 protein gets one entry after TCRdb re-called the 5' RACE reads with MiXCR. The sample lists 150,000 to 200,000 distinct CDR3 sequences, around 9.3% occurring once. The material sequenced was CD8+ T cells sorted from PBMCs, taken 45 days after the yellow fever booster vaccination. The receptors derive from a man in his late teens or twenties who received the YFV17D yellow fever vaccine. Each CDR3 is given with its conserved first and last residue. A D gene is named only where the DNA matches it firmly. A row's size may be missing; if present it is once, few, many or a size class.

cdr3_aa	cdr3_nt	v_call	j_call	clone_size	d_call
CASSELGQGREQYF	TGTGCCAGCAGTGAACTGGGACAGGGGCGCGAGCAGTACTTC	TRBV6-1	TRBJ2-7	many	TRBD1
CASSVGMNTEAFF	TGTGCCAGCTCGGTAGGAATGAACACTGAAGCTTTCTTT	TRBV6-2/TRBV6-3	TRBJ1-1	-	-
CASSPTGTGSNIQYF	TGCGCCAGCAGCCCCACCGGGACAGGGTCCAACATTCAGTACTTC	TRBV4-1	TRBJ2-4	-	TRBD1
CASSSTGGWDTGELFF	TGCGCCAGCAGCTCCACAGGGGGCTGGGACACCGGGGAGCTGTTTTTT	TRBV5-1	TRBJ2-2	many	TRBD1
CAISESGRGGEAFF	TGTGCCATCAGTGAGTCGGGGAGAGGGGGTGAAGCTTTCTTT	TRBV10-3	TRBJ1-1	few	-
CSAREGRNQPQHF	TGCAGTGCTAGAGAGGGTCGCAATCAGCCCCAGCATTTT	TRBV20-1	TRBJ1-5	-	-
CASSYLAFWEGVVDNEQFF	TGTGCCAGCAGTTACTTGGCTTTCTGGGAGGGGGTTGTCGACAATGAGCAGTTCTTC	TRBV6-5	TRBJ2-1	few	-
CASSYPDLQPQHF	TGTGCCAGCAGTTACCCAGACCTTCAGCCCCAGCATTTT	TRBV6-2/TRBV6-3	TRBJ1-5	-	-
CASSPAGGTGELFF	TGTGCCAGCTCACCGGCAGGAGGCACCGGGGAGCTGTTTTTT	TRBV18	TRBJ2-2	many	-
CASSIDGRGRSYNEQFF	TGTGCCAGTAGTATTGATGGCAGGGGTCGGTCCTACAATGAGCAGTTCTTC	TRBV19	TRBJ2-1	few	-
CASSQLTGTNEKLFF	TGCGCCAGCAGCCAACTCACTGGGACTAATGAAAAACTGTTTTTT	TRBV4-3	TRBJ1-4	many	-
CASSSGGPGTQYF	TGTGCCAGCAGTTCCGGGGGGCCGGGGACCCAGTACTTC	TRBV12-3/TRBV12-4	TRBJ2-5	few	-
CASSSRGHYYNEQFF	TGCGCCAGCAGCTCTCGTGGACACTACTACAATGAGCAGTTCTTC	TRBV4-3	TRBJ2-1	many	-
CASSVGHSGNTIYF	TGTGCCAGCAGCGTAGGGCACTCTGGAAACACCATATATTTT	TRBV7-9	TRBJ1-3	few	-
CASSWGQGYTEAFF	TGCGCCAGCAGCTGGGGACAGGGATACACTGAAGCTTTCTTT	TRBV5-1	TRBJ1-1	few	TRBD1
CASSQEDGDSNQPQHF	TGCGCCAGCAGCCAAGAGGATGGGGATAGCAATCAGCCCCAGCATTTT	TRBV4-3	TRBJ1-5	-	-
CASSMDRGNEQFF	TGTGCCAGTAGTATGGACAGGGGGAATGAGCAGTTCTTC	TRBV19	TRBJ2-1	few	TRBD1
CASRSGANVLTF	TGTGCCAGCCGGTCTGGGGCCAACGTCCTGACTTTC	TRBV7-9	TRBJ2-6	many	-
CASSFPPEDGGADTQYF	TGTGCCAGCAGCTTCCCACCTGAGGACGGGGGGGCAGATACGCAGTATTTT	TRBV7-9	TRBJ2-3	-	TRBD2
CASSREEETQYF	TGTGCCAGCAGCCGAGAGGAAGAGACCCAGTACTTC	TRBV12-3/TRBV12-4	TRBJ2-5	many	-
CASSQVILRPQHF	TGCGCCAGCAGCCAAGTAATCCTCCGGCCCCAGCATTTT	TRBV4-1	TRBJ1-5	few	-
CASSPPEGYNEQFF	TGTGCCAGCAGCCCGCCGGAGGGGTACAATGAGCAGTTCTTC	TRBV7-2	TRBJ2-1	medium-sized	-
CASIGLRNTEAFF	TGTGCCAGCATCGGACTAAGGAACACTGAAGCTTTCTTT	TRBV2	TRBJ1-1	few	-
CASSTTAGTEQFF	TGTGCCAGCAGCACGACCGCCGGGACAGAGCAGTTCTTC	TRBV7-6	TRBJ2-1	many	-
CASSGGGQGNQPQHF	TGTGCCAGCAGTGGGGGGGGACAAGGCAATCAGCCCCAGCATTTT	TRBV6-2/TRBV6-3	TRBJ1-5	-	-
CATSRDRGYEQYF	TGTGCCACCAGCAGGGACAGGGGTTACGAGCAGTACTTC	TRBV15	TRBJ2-7	many	TRBD1
CASSSGGAGELFF	TGTGCCAGCAGTTCAGGGGGTGCCGGGGAGCTGTTTTTT	TRBV6-5	TRBJ2-2	few	TRBD1
CASSYPENYIQGYGYTF	TGTGCCAGCAGTTACCCTGAGAATTACATCCAGGGGTATGGCTACACCTTC	TRBV6-6	TRBJ1-2	-	-
CASRVTGGRAGELFF	TGTGCCAGCAGAGTTACAGGGGGCCGTGCCGGGGAGCTGTTTTTT	TRBV6-5	TRBJ2-2	few	TRBD1
CATRRAGLNTEAFF	TGCGCCACCCGCCGCGCAGGCCTGAACACTGAAGCTTTCTTT	TRBV4-1	TRBJ1-1	-	-
CSAPLYGRDSTDTQYF	TGCAGTGCCCCGTTGTACGGGCGGGACTCCACAGATACGCAGTATTTT	TRBV20-1	TRBJ2-3	few	-
CASSATGGFGNTIYF	TGTGCCAGCAGCGCAACAGGGGGTTTTGGAAACACCATATATTTT	TRBV9	TRBJ1-3	-	TRBD1
CSVVGSGGASRNIQYF	TGCAGCGTTGTTGGTAGCGGGGGGGCATCCAGAAACATTCAGTACTTC	TRBV29-1	TRBJ2-4	-	TRBD2
CASSREDRSSGNTIYF	TGTGCCAGCAGCCGAGAAGACAGGAGCTCTGGAAACACCATATATTTT	TRBV7-2	TRBJ1-3	-	-
CASSSLAGGHETQYF	TGTGCCAGCAGCTCTCTAGCGGGGGGGCACGAGACCCAGTACTTC	TRBV11-1	TRBJ2-5	few	TRBD2
CASSSTGTEAFF	TGTGCCAGCAGCTCAACAGGGACTGAAGCTTTCTTT	TRBV11-2	TRBJ1-1	-	-
CASSQERWDNSPLHF	TGCGCCAGCAGCCAAGAAAGGTGGGATAATTCACCCCTCCACTTT	TRBV4-3	TRBJ1-6	few	-
CASSSEAGASSTDTQYF	TGTGCCAGCTCCTCGGAGGCGGGGGCTTCTAGCACAGATACGCAGTATTTT	TRBV12-3/TRBV12-4	TRBJ2-3	-	-
CSVEPPRSTDTQYF	TGCAGCGTTGAGCCCCCTAGAAGCACAGATACGCAGTATTTT	TRBV29-1	TRBJ2-3	-	-
CASSYSRGMNNEQFF	TGTGCCAGCAGTTACAGTAGGGGCATGAACAATGAGCAGTTCTTC	TRBV6-5	TRBJ2-1	few	-